These 13 T cell receptor beta chains came from one sample sequenced in a study of blood T cell repertoires in COVID-19. The data were produced by immunoSEQ multiplex PCR, yet TCRdb's version contains in-frame clones alone and is incomplete. The data hold about 28,000 clones, with about three quarters observed a single time. Input material: peripheral blood. All receptors come from a boy aged 2 to 10 with active or convalescent COVID-19.

The table lists this clone with a count of one. The chain uses TRBV27 and TRBJ2-3, with 7 nucleotides matching TRBD1. The CDR3 length is 14 residues. Per the germline V gene, CDR1 is MNHEY and CDR2 is SMNVEV (reference sequence). With V trimmed by 5 bases and J by 3 bases, 5 bases remained unmatched. The chain's CDR3 is CASSPRQGTDTQYF. Written as DNA, the CDR3 is TGTGCCAGCAGTCCTCGACAGGGTACAGATACGCAGTATTTT.

V is TRBV19 and J is TRBJ1-6; D call uncertain. CDR3 length: 16 residues. V lost 3 bases and J 7 bases, leaving 16 bases between the germline ends. Germline CDR1 LNHDA, CDR2 SQIVND (reference sequence). The CDR3 nucleotides are TGTGCCAGTAGTATTGTGGGAGGAGGAAAGAATTCACCCCTCCACTTT. Its translation is CASSIVGGGKNSPLHF.

The chain employs TRBV21-1 and TRBJ2-3; the DNA was not compared with TRBD1, the D call given in the table. TRBV21-1 is given as a pseudogene. There are 16 residues in the CDR3. The CDR3 region is CASSRGRTVLADTQYF. The CDR3, as DNA: TGTGCCAGCAGCAGGGGACGGACAGTCCTTGCGGATACGCAGTATTTT.

The chain carries TRBV27 and TRBJ1-1; D is unresolved. V was cut by 7 bases and J by 1 base, with 13 bases left in between. The CDR3 spans 14 residues. CDR1 and CDR2 from the germline V gene are MNHEY and SMNVEV (reference sequence). CDR3 region: CASTPTTRNTEAFF. CDR3 DNA: TGTGCCAGCACTCCAACTACACGGAACACTGAAGCTTTCTTT.

V usage is TRBV5-1 and J usage is TRBJ2-7; weak D call: TRBD2 (6 bases). In germline, CDR1 is SGHRS, CDR2 YFSETQ. The V end was cut by 0 bases, the J end by 4 bases, with 11 bases between. The CDR3 length is 14 residues. The CDR3 region has the DNA TGCGCCAGCAGCTTGGGGCCGCGGGGTTACGAGCAGTACTTC. This codes for CASSLGPRGYEQYF.

The CDR3 nucleotides read TGTGCCAGCGGTCACCGGGACACCAGAAACACCATATATTTT. Translated: CASGHRDTRNTIYF. The chain carries TRBV7-9 and TRBJ1-3; D possibly corresponds to TRBD1 (6 bases). With 8 bases removed from V and 5 bases from J, the gap between germline ends came to 16 bases. The CDR3 spans 14 residues. Looked up from germline, CDR1 is SEHNR and CDR2 is FQNEAQ (reference sequence). Combining the CDR3 with reference TRBV7-9 and TRBJ1-3 gives the whole variable domain DTGVSQNPRHKITKRGQNVTFRCDPISEHNRLYWYRQTLGQGPEFLTYFQNEAQLEKSRLLSDRFSAERPKGSFSTLEIQRTEQGDSAMYLCASGHRDTRNTIYFGEGSWLTVV.

This rearrangement joins TRBV6-6 to TRBJ1-1; no firm D call. CDR1 and CDR2 from the germline V gene are MNHNY and SVGAGI (reference sequence). This CDR3 spans 14 amino acids. V was pared by 6 bases and J by 0 bases, with 11 bases between. Here the CDR3 reads CASSADSLNTEAFF. The CDR3, as DNA: TGTGCCAGCAGCGCCGACTCATTGAACACTGAAGCTTTCTTT.

The chain combines TRBV10-1 with TRBJ2-7; 12 bases match TRBD2. The germline CDR1 and CDR2 sequences are WNHNN and SYGVQD (reference sequence). The CDR3 length is 16 residues. Losses at the gene ends were 6 bases for V and 0 bases for J; bases not matched to a gene: 6. CDR3 sequence reads: CASSPQLAGGSYEQYF. In DNA, the CDR3 is TGCGCCAGCAGCCCCCAACTAGCGGGAGGCTCCTACGAGCAGTACTTC.

V gene TRBV29-1 combines with J gene TRBJ1-2; tentatively, D is TRBD1 (6 bases). CDR1 is SQVTM, CDR2 ANQGSEA, per germline. This CDR3 spans 14 amino acids. Trimming pared 6 bases from V and 1 base from J, leaving 15 bases between. CDR3 DNA: TGCAGCGTGGCGTGGGGAGGGGGTAACTATGGCTACACCTTC. Encoded protein: CSVAWGGGNYGYTF.

A single count supports this clone. V is TRBV28 and J is TRBJ2-7; TRBD2 aligns across 9 bases. The CDR3 sequence is 14 residues long. Germline V gene data show CDR1 as MDHEN and CDR2 as SYDVKM. Unmatched junction bases numbered 8, after V lost 8 bases and J lost 3 bases. The CDR3 protein is CASGSSGSLYEQYF. CDR3 DNA sequence: TGTGCCAGCGGCAGTAGCGGGAGTCTCTACGAGCAGTACTTC.

The V and J genes are TRBV2 and TRBJ2-3, with TRBD1 matching over 10 bases. J lost 4 bases, V lost 6 bases, and 7 bases had no gene match. The V gene's germline CDR1 is SNHLY and CDR2 FYNNEI. The CDR3 length is 15 residues. The CDR3 loop is CASSRGQGLPDTQYF. CDR3 nucleotides: TGTGCCAGCAGCCGGGGACAGGGGCTACCAGATACGCAGTATTTT.

This chain connects TRBV30 to TRBJ2-7; 11 nucleotides match TRBD2. Germline CDR1 and CDR2: GTSNPN and SVGIG (reference sequence). The junction had 9 bases not matched to a gene; V was cut back by 5 bases and J by 0 bases. The CDR3 has 16 amino acids. The CDR3 loop reads CAWDHPSGGFSYEQYF. The CDR3 DNA sequence: TGTGCCTGGGACCATCCTAGCGGGGGGTTCTCCTACGAGCAGTACTTC.

The chain is built from TRBV6-6 and TRBJ2-7; TRBD1 matches at 7 bases. Germline CDR1 reads MNHNY; CDR2 reads SVGAGI (reference sequence). This CDR3 spans 13 amino acids. The V segment lost 6 bases and the J segment 7 bases; nucleotides outside the gene matches: 9. The CDR3 coding sequence is TGTGCCAGCAGGGGACAGAACCGACCGGAGCAGTACTTC. It codes for CASRGQNRPEQYF.